These 21 T cell receptor beta chains came from one sample sequenced in a study of blood T cell repertoires in COVID-19. Sequencing used immunoSEQ multiplex PCR; TCRdb keeps in-frame clones, though not all of them. The sample holds some 73,000 clones; about nine tenths are singletons and the top ten take 6% to 7.5%. Sequenced input: peripheral blood. These receptor sequences come from a human donor in a cohort sampled during active COVID-19.

The chain links TRBV11-2 to TRBJ2-7, with D perhaps matching TRBD1 (5 bases). Between the trimmed V and J ends, which lost 4 bases and 0 bases, there was a span of 10 bases. Germline values: CDR1 SGHAT, CDR2 FQNNGV. The CDR3 totals 14 residues. CDR3 coding DNA: TGTGCCAGCAGCTGGACAACCAGCTCCTACGAGCAGTACTTC. Its translation: CASSWTTSSYEQYF.

This clone has only one observation. CDR3 in DNA: TGTGCCAGCAGCGTAGAGGGGGAATTTGACACCGGGGAGCTGTTTTTT. Translating gives CASSVEGEFDTGELFF. The rearrangement joins TRBV9 to TRBJ2-2; D might be TRBD1 (6 bases). V was cut by 0 bases and J by 3 bases, with 12 bases left in between. This CDR3 has 16 residues. CDR1 SGDLS and CDR2 YYNGEE come from the germline V gene.

V is TRBV10-1 and J is TRBJ2-1; TRBD1 agrees at 8 bases. The CDR3 loop spans 14 amino acids. Germline V gene sequence: CDR1 WNHNN, CDR2 SYGVQD (reference sequence). With 6 bases clipped from V and 4 bases from J, the junction kept 5 bases outside the gene matches. This chain's CDR3 is CASSPGQDYNEQFF. CDR3 coding DNA: TGCGCCAGCAGCCCGGGACAGGATTACAATGAGCAGTTCTTC.

This chain joins TRBV27 and TRBJ2-1, with a tentative D call TRBD2 (6 bases). The V and J ends lost 5 bases and 9 bases respectively, with 20 bases between them. Germline V lookup: CDR1 MNHEY, CDR2 SMNVEV (reference sequence). The CDR3 sequence is 15 residues long. The CDR3 spells CASSPPGGSVREQFF. As DNA, the CDR3 is TGTGCCAGCAGTCCGCCCGGGGGATCGGTGCGTGAGCAGTTCTTC.

The CDR3 is CATRRGLHTQYF. The CDR3 nucleotides are TGTGCCACCCGCCGGGGTTTACATACGCAGTATTTT. The chain is built from TRBV24-1 and TRBJ2-3, with D tentatively TRBD2 (5 bases). The CDR3 length is 12 residues. V lost 9 bases to trimming and J lost 7 bases, with 13 bases between them. CDR1 KGHDR and CDR2 SFDVKD come from the germline V gene.

The rearrangement joins TRBV5-1 to TRBJ2-4; D perhaps matches TRBD2 (5 bases). V was cut by 2 bases and J by 5 bases, with 5 bases left in between. Germline lookup yields CDR1 SGHRS and CDR2 YFSETQ. This CDR3 region has 12 residues. The CDR3 reads CASSFGENIQYF. CDR3 DNA sequence: TGCGCCAGCAGCTTCGGGGAAAACATTCAGTACTTC.

V and J are TRBV25-1 and TRBJ1-4; a weak D match, TRBD1 (6 bases). V was clipped by 3 bases and J by 5 bases, with 13 bases between them. Germline CDR1 MGHDK, CDR2 SYGVNS. This CDR3 has 15 residues. The CDR3 region has the DNA TGTGCCAGCAGTGAGACAGGCTGGGGGAATGAAAAACTGTTTTTT. This sequence encodes CASSETGWGNEKLFF.

This clone was detected a few times. The gene calls are TRBV11-2 and TRBJ1-1; 8 positions agree with TRBD1. In germline, CDR1 is SGHAT, CDR2 FQNNGV. The CDR3 loop spans 15 amino acids. Trimming removed 4 bases from V and 4 bases from J; junction bases left unmatched: 8. The CDR3 loop reads CASSSVRGRGTEAFF. CDR3 coding DNA: TGTGCCAGCAGCTCGGTCAGGGGGCGCGGCACTGAAGCTTTCTTT.

This clone was counted a single time. The chain uses TRBV11-2 and TRBJ1-4; unclear D gene. There are 14 residues in the CDR3. Trimming left V 3 bases short and J 7 bases short, with 12 bases between. From germline, CDR1 is SGHAT and CDR2 FQNNGV. The CDR3 is CASSFGSMVEKLFF. CDR3 in DNA: TGTGCCAGCAGCTTCGGTTCAATGGTTGAAAAACTGTTTTTT.

V usage is TRBV3-1 (or the pseudogene TRBV3-2) and J usage is TRBJ2-7; 7 bases are shared with TRBD2. J was trimmed by 2 bases and V by 2 bases; bases with no gene match: 6. Germline V gene sequence: CDR1 LGHDT, CDR2 YNNKEL (reference sequence). CDR3 length: 15 amino acids. This CDR3 reads CASSQNLAEPYEQYF. CDR3 in DNA: TGTGCCAGCAGCCAAAATCTAGCGGAACCCTACGAGCAGTACTTC.

The V gene is TRBV28, the J gene TRBJ1-6; D is uncertain. V lost 2 bases to trimming and J lost 13 bases, with 15 bases between them. The CDR3 length is 14 residues. Germline V lookup: CDR1 MDHEN, CDR2 SYDVKM. The CDR3 DNA sequence: TGTGCCAGCAGTTTAGTCGAGGGATCAGCGCCCCTCCACTTT. The encoded protein is CASSLVEGSAPLHF.

The rearrangement uses TRBV10-3 and TRBJ1-1; possible D gene TRBD1, 6 bases. The ends were cut back, 0 bases at V and 4 bases at J, with 6 bases in the middle. The CDR3 has 13 residues. The germline V gene encodes CDR1 ENHRY and CDR2 SYGVKD. The CDR3 protein is CAISESGGTEAFF. Here the CDR3 DNA reads TGTGCCATCAGTGAGTCAGGGGGCACTGAAGCTTTCTTT.

The rearrangement links TRBV28 to TRBJ1-4; D gene unclear. The CDR3 is 12 residues long. Trimming cost V 6 bases and J 13 bases, with 15 bases left between them. Germline-derived CDR1 and CDR2 are MDHEN and SYDVKM. CDR3: CASRGGFAGLFF. The CDR3 bases are TGTGCCAGCAGGGGCGGCTTTGCGGGACTGTTTTTT. The full variable domain, in which reference TRBV28 and TRBJ1-4 provide the parts outside the CDR3, is DVKVTQSSRYLVKRTGEKVFLECVQDMDHENMFWYRQDPGLGLRLIYFSYDVKMKEKGDIPEGYSVSREKKERFSLILESASTNQTSMYLCASRGGFAGLFFGSGTQLSVL.

This sequence joins TRBV14 and TRBJ2-5; tentatively, D is TRBD2 (5 bases). V was pared by 1 base and J by 10 bases, with 10 bases between. CDR3 length equals 12 residues. Germline V lookup: CDR1 SGHDN, CDR2 FVKESK. The CDR3 region is CASSQVDCIQYF. For the CDR3, the DNA is TGTGCCAGCAGCCAAGTGGACTGTATCCAGTACTTC.

This clone was seen only once. The V gene is TRBV12-3 or TRBV12-4, the J gene TRBJ2-5; the D is unclear. Trimming removed 2 bases at V and 5 bases at J, with 9 bases between. This CDR3 is built from 13 residues. The CDR3 region has the DNA TGTGCCAGCAGTTTAAGACTCGCTGAGACCCAGTACTTC. This codes for CASSLRLAETQYF.

The chain combines TRBV20-1 with TRBJ1-6, with D unclear. The V gene's germline CDR1 is DFQATT and CDR2 SNEGSKA (reference sequence). This CDR3 is 15 amino acids long. The V gene lost 3 bases and the J gene lost 8 bases, with 17 bases spanning the gap. The CDR3 bases are TGCAGTGCTAGTCTCCCCCATTCCACAGATTCACCCCTCCACTTT. As protein: CSASLPHSTDSPLHF.

This chain connects TRBV15 to TRBJ1-6, with D tentatively TRBD1 (5 bases). The CDR3 loop spans 18 amino acids. Germline V gives CDR1 LNHNV, CDR2 YYDKDF (reference sequence). Trimming pared 0 bases from V and 5 bases from J, leaving 17 bases between. DNA of the CDR3: TGTGCCACCAGCAGAGAAGCCTCAGGGTTTTCCGATAATTCACCCCTCCACTTT. Translation gives CATSREASGFSDNSPLHF. The full variable domain, its missing parts supplied by reference TRBV15 and TRBJ1-6, is DAMVIQNPRYQVTQFGKPVTLSCSQTLNHNVMYWYQQKSSQAPKLLFHYYDKDFNNEADTPDNFQSRRPNTSFCFLDIRSPGLGDTAMYLCATSREASGFSDNSPLHFGNGTRLTVT.

The chain links TRBV7-2 to TRBJ2-7; TRBD2 matches at 13 bases. V gave up 5 bases and J gave up 1 base; unmatched junction bases: 8. Germline V lookup: CDR1 SGHTA, CDR2 FQGNSA. The CDR3 spans 17 residues. The CDR3 DNA is TGTGCCAGCAGCCTGACTAGCGGGGGGCGCCCTTCCTACGAGCAGTACTTC. Its protein is CASSLTSGGRPSYEQYF.

This chain connects TRBV6-6 to TRBJ1-6, with TRBD1 matching 9 bases. The CDR3 contains 14 residues. Trimming cost V 7 bases and J 10 bases; bases outside gene matches: 8. CDR1 and CDR2 (germline): MNHNY, SVGAGI (reference sequence). The CDR3 region has the DNA TGTGCCAGCACCGGACAGGGGAGTAGGTCACCCCTCCACTTT. Translated: CASTGQGSRSPLHF.

The chain employs TRBV6-2 or TRBV6-3 and TRBJ1-2; 8 bases map to TRBD1. Looked up from germline, CDR1 is MNHEY and CDR2 is SVGEGT. Losses at the gene ends were 5 bases for V and 5 bases for J; bases not matched to a gene: 13. The CDR3 runs 16 residues. For the CDR3, the DNA is TGTGCCAGCAGTGCTCCCGGACAGGGCTTACGGTATGGCTACACCTTC. Its protein is CASSAPGQGLRYGYTF.

The chain links TRBV7-9 to TRBJ2-1; 8 positions match TRBD2. The V segment lost 0 bases and the J segment 4 bases; nucleotides outside the gene matches: 11. The CDR3 consists of 18 residues. The germline V gene encodes CDR1 SEHNR and CDR2 FQNEAQ (reference sequence). The CDR3 loop is CASSLAISGTQGYNEQFF. The CDR3 DNA reads TGTGCCAGCAGCTTAGCAATTAGCGGGACACAGGGATACAATGAGCAGTTCTTC.